Listed below are T cell receptor beta chains from one sample, sequenced in a study of T cell changes during pregnancy in multiple sclerosis. Sequencing was performed with immunoSEQ multiplex PCR; in TCRdb, only in-frame clones are kept and a portion is missing. The data show around 65,000 clones, about 90% seen once. The sequencing here drew on peripheral blood, taken in the second trimester of pregnancy. These receptors all stem from a female donor in good health, enrolled as a control in a pregnancy study. Both conserved end residues are part of each CDR3. A D gene is named only where the DNA matches it firmly. Size tells how often a clone was seen (once, few, many) or the class of an expanded clone, and some rows leave it out.

j_gene: TRBJ2-2
v_gene: TRBV2
abundance: .
d_gene: TRBD1
CDR3nt: TGTGCCAGCGACAGGGAGATAGCCGGGGAGCTGTTTTTT
CDR3aa: CASDREIAGELFF

j_gene: TRBJ1-3
v_gene: TRBV7-9
abundance: .
d_gene: .
CDR3nt: TGTGCCAGCAGCTTAGGGGCAGGCACCTTTTTCTCTGGAAACACCATATATTTT
CDR3aa: CASSLGAGTFFSGNTIYF

j_gene: TRBJ2-7
v_gene: TRBV29-1
abundance: .
d_gene: .
CDR3nt: TGCAGCGGAGTTGGACAGGGAGGGAACGAGCAGTACTTC
CDR3aa: CSGVGQGGNEQYF

j_gene: TRBJ2-7
v_gene: TRBV15
abundance: few
d_gene: .
CDR3nt: TGTGCCACCAGCAGAGATTTAGGACTGACAGGCGAGCAGTACTTC
CDR3aa: CATSRDLGLTGEQYF

j_gene: TRBJ2-5
v_gene: TRBV7-6
abundance: .
d_gene: TRBD1
CDR3nt: TGTGCCAGCAGCTACCACACCGGGACAGGGGGCGGGACCCAGTACTTC
CDR3aa: CASSYHTGTGGGTQYF

j_gene: TRBJ2-3
v_gene: TRBV7-9
abundance: .
d_gene: .
CDR3nt: TGTGCCAGCAGCTTAGATGGTAGCGGCACAGATACGCAGTATTTT
CDR3aa: CASSLDGSGTDTQYF

j_gene: TRBJ2-7
v_gene: TRBV6-5
abundance: .
d_gene: TRBD2
CDR3nt: TGTGCCAATGGGCGGGAGGAGCCAGCCTACGAGCAGTACTTC
CDR3aa: CANGREEPAYEQYF

j_gene: TRBJ1-1
v_gene: TRBV7-2
abundance: few
d_gene: .
CDR3nt: TGTGCCAGCAGCAGAGCACTGAACACTGAAGCTTTCTTT
CDR3aa: CASSRALNTEAFF

j_gene: TRBJ2-3
v_gene: TRBV7-2
abundance: .
d_gene: .
CDR3nt: TGTGCCAGCAGCTTAGAGCGGGCGGGGGATACGCAGTATTTT
CDR3aa: CASSLERAGDTQYF

j_gene: TRBJ2-7
v_gene: TRBV7-2
abundance: .
d_gene: .
CDR3nt: TGTGCCAGCAGCAAGACAGCTCCGACTAGTAGCTACGAGCAGTACTTC
CDR3aa: CASSKTAPTSSYEQYF

j_gene: TRBJ1-4
v_gene: TRBV28
abundance: .
d_gene: .
CDR3nt: TGTGCCAGCAGTTTACCGACAGGTGTTGAAAAACTGTTTTTT
CDR3aa: CASSLPTGVEKLFF

j_gene: TRBJ2-7
v_gene: TRBV18
abundance: .
d_gene: TRBD2
CDR3nt: TGTGCCAGCTCACCGATACGGGGGGTCTCCTACGAGCAGTACTTC
CDR3aa: CASSPIRGVSYEQYF

j_gene: TRBJ2-1
v_gene: TRBV15
abundance: .
d_gene: TRBD1
CDR3nt: TGTGCCACCAGCCCGTCGGGACAGACCTACCATGAGCAGTTCTTC
CDR3aa: CATSPSGQTYHEQFF

j_gene: TRBJ1-1
v_gene: TRBV7-2
abundance: .
d_gene: .
CDR3nt: TGTGCCAGCAGCTTAGTGGCAGGTCGGTACACTGAAGCTTTCTTT
CDR3aa: CASSLVAGRYTEAFF

j_gene: TRBJ2-7
v_gene: TRBV5-5
abundance: .
d_gene: TRBD2
CDR3nt: TGTGCCAGCAGCTTGGCCGGGCTGGGCGGGAGCGCCTACGAGCAGTACTTC
CDR3aa: CASSLAGLGGSAYEQYF

j_gene: TRBJ2-4
v_gene: TRBV9
abundance: .
d_gene: .
CDR3nt: TGTGCCAGCAGCTCCCTCGACATTCAGTACTTC
CDR3aa: CASSSLDIQYF

j_gene: TRBJ2-3
v_gene: TRBV19
abundance: .
d_gene: TRBD2
CDR3nt: TGTGCCAGTAGTGAGCGGGGGGGCACAGATACGCAGTATTTT
CDR3aa: CASSERGGTDTQYF

j_gene: TRBJ2-3
v_gene: TRBV13
abundance: .
d_gene: .
CDR3nt: TGTGCCAGCAGCGACATAAAGCGGAACACAGATACGCAGTATTTT
CDR3aa: CASSDIKRNTDTQYF

j_gene: TRBJ1-5
v_gene: TRBV30
abundance: .
d_gene: .
CDR3nt: TGTGCCTGGGACACCACCCACCAGCCCCAGCATTTT
CDR3aa: CAWDTTHQPQHF

j_gene: TRBJ2-5
v_gene: TRBV5-1
abundance: .
d_gene: .
CDR3nt: TGCGCCAGCAGCTTCGGTGAGACCCAGTACTTC
CDR3aa: CASSFGETQYF

j_gene: TRBJ2-5
v_gene: TRBV29-1
abundance: .
d_gene: TRBD2
CDR3nt: TGCAGCGTTGCGAGCGGGGGGTCACAAGAGACCCAGTACTTC
CDR3aa: CSVASGGSQETQYF

j_gene: TRBJ2-1
v_gene: TRBV6-4
abundance: .
d_gene: TRBD2
CDR3nt: TGTGCCAGCAGTCCCACTAGCGGGGGGCTGAATGAGCAGTTCTTC
CDR3aa: CASSPTSGGLNEQFF

j_gene: TRBJ2-3
v_gene: TRBV7-2
abundance: .
d_gene: .
CDR3nt: TGTGCCAGCAGTCCCGGCAGGGCTACAGATACGCAGTATTTT
CDR3aa: CASSPGRATDTQYF

j_gene: TRBJ1-1
v_gene: TRBV7-9
abundance: .
d_gene: .
CDR3nt: TGTGCCAGCAGCGATTCGACAGAAATGAACACTGAAGCTTTCTTT
CDR3aa: CASSDSTEMNTEAFF

j_gene: TRBJ2-1
v_gene: TRBV2
abundance: .
d_gene: TRBD2
CDR3nt: TGTGCCTCAGTCCCGGGGGGTAGGAGGGGCTCCTACAATGAGCAGTTCTTC
CDR3aa: CASVPGGRRGSYNEQFF

j_gene: TRBJ1-5
v_gene: TRBV7-8
abundance: .
d_gene: .
CDR3nt: TGTGCCAGCAGCTTCCCGGGGCAGCCCCAGCATTTT
CDR3aa: CASSFPGQPQHF

j_gene: TRBJ1-1
v_gene: TRBV9
abundance: .
d_gene: TRBD1
CDR3nt: TGTGCCAGCAGCCAAGACAGGGGGGCTGGGAACACTGAAGCTTTCTTT
CDR3aa: CASSQDRGAGNTEAFF

j_gene: TRBJ1-1
v_gene: TRBV7-9
abundance: .
d_gene: .
CDR3nt: TGTGCCAGCGGCAGACAGAACACTGAAGCTTTCTTT
CDR3aa: CASGRQNTEAFF

j_gene: TRBJ2-6
v_gene: TRBV4-3
abundance: .
d_gene: .
CDR3nt: TGCGCCAGCAGCCAAGATCTGGGGGACACTGGAAGCTCTGGGGCCAACGTCCTGACTTTC
CDR3aa: CASSQDLGDTGSSGANVLTF

j_gene: TRBJ2-3
v_gene: TRBV2
abundance: .
d_gene: .
CDR3nt: TGTGCCAGTGGGGAGGCGCGGGATACGCAGTATTTT
CDR3aa: CASGEARDTQYF

j_gene: TRBJ2-1
v_gene: TRBV29-1
abundance: .
d_gene: TRBD2
CDR3nt: TGCAGCGTTGGGACTAGCGGGGGGCGCAATGAGCAGTTCTTC
CDR3aa: CSVGTSGGRNEQFF

j_gene: TRBJ2-7
v_gene: TRBV28
abundance: .
d_gene: TRBD1
CDR3nt: TGTGCCAGCAGACCTAGGTTACAGGGGGTTGGCGAGCAGTACTTC
CDR3aa: CASRPRLQGVGEQYF

j_gene: TRBJ2-5
v_gene: TRBV4-2
abundance: many
d_gene: TRBD2
CDR3nt: TGTGCCAGCAGCCAAGATCGGGGGGGCCAAGAGACCCAGTACTTC
CDR3aa: CASSQDRGGQETQYF

j_gene: TRBJ2-1
v_gene: TRBV7-9
abundance: .
d_gene: .
CDR3nt: TGTGCCAGCAGCTTAGCGGTCATTACAGACGAGCAGTTCTTC
CDR3aa: CASSLAVITDEQFF

j_gene: TRBJ2-7
v_gene: TRBV7-9
abundance: .
d_gene: .
CDR3nt: TGTGCCAGCAGCCGGGCGGAGTGGGGCCCCTACGAGCAGTACTTC
CDR3aa: CASSRAEWGPYEQYF

j_gene: TRBJ2-7
v_gene: TRBV7-6
abundance: .
d_gene: TRBD2
CDR3nt: TGTGCCAGCAGCTACACTAGCGGGGGGAGGGACGAGCAGTACTTC
CDR3aa: CASSYTSGGRDEQYF

j_gene: TRBJ2-1
v_gene: TRBV5-1
abundance: .
d_gene: .
CDR3nt: TGCGCCAGCAGCTTTACCTCCAGCTCCTACAATGAGCAGTTCTTC
CDR3aa: CASSFTSSSYNEQFF

j_gene: TRBJ2-2
v_gene: TRBV7-2
abundance: .
d_gene: .
CDR3nt: TGTGCCAGCAGCCCCGTCGGCCTCGGGGGATACACCGGGGAGCTGTTTTTT
CDR3aa: CASSPVGLGGYTGELFF

j_gene: TRBJ2-1
v_gene: TRBV7-7
abundance: .
d_gene: .
CDR3nt: TGTGCTAGCAGCTTAGCGCAGGAAAATGAGCAGTTCTTC
CDR3aa: CASSLAQENEQFF

j_gene: TRBJ2-3
v_gene: TRBV11-2
abundance: .
d_gene: TRBD2
CDR3nt: TGTGCCAGCAGAGAGAGCGGGGTTAGCACAGATACGCAGTATTTT
CDR3aa: CASRESGVSTDTQYF

j_gene: TRBJ2-5
v_gene: TRBV25-1
abundance: .
d_gene: .
CDR3nt: TGTGCCAGCAGTGTTCCCTTATCAGAGACCCAGTACTTC
CDR3aa: CASSVPLSETQYF

j_gene: TRBJ1-5
v_gene: TRBV28
abundance: .
d_gene: .
CDR3nt: TGTGCCAGCATTCTAGGGGCGGGGGGGCAGCCCCAGCATTTT
CDR3aa: CASILGAGGQPQHF

j_gene: TRBJ2-7
v_gene: TRBV28
abundance: .
d_gene: .
CDR3nt: TGTGCCAGCAGTTTGCCAGAACCCTACGAGCAGTACTTC
CDR3aa: CASSLPEPYEQYF

j_gene: TRBJ2-1
v_gene: TRBV13
abundance: .
d_gene: TRBD2
CDR3nt: TGTGCCAGCAGCTTTCGTGGACTAGCCGGAGGGGGGGATGAGCAGTTCTTC
CDR3aa: CASSFRGLAGGGDEQFF

j_gene: TRBJ1-1
v_gene: TRBV27
abundance: .
d_gene: .
CDR3nt: TGTGCCAGCAGTCACACAGCTAACAAGGAAGCTTTCTTT
CDR3aa: CASSHTANKEAFF

j_gene: TRBJ2-4
v_gene: TRBV5-6
abundance: once
d_gene: .
CDR3nt: TGTGCCAGCAGCTTGGGCCAGGCGAAAAACATTCAGTACTTC
CDR3aa: CASSLGQAKNIQYF

j_gene: TRBJ2-1
v_gene: TRBV5-6
abundance: .
d_gene: TRBD1
CDR3nt: TGTGCCAGCGGAGGACAGGGGAACAATGAGCAGTTCTTC
CDR3aa: CASGGQGNNEQFF

j_gene: TRBJ2-5
v_gene: TRBV10-3
abundance: once
d_gene: TRBD1
CDR3nt: TGTGCCATCAGTGAGGGGACAGACCAAGAGACCCAGTACTTC
CDR3aa: CAISEGTDQETQYF

j_gene: TRBJ1-1
v_gene: TRBV11-2
abundance: .
d_gene: TRBD1
CDR3nt: TGTGCCAGCAGCTTAGCCCCAGGGGGGAACACTGAAGCTTTCTTT
CDR3aa: CASSLAPGGNTEAFF

j_gene: TRBJ1-1
v_gene: TRBV7-2
abundance: .
d_gene: .
CDR3nt: TGTGCCAGCAGCTTAGAATCGCGCGAAACTGAAGCTTTCTTT
CDR3aa: CASSLESRETEAFF

j_gene: TRBJ2-7
v_gene: TRBV7-9
abundance: .
d_gene: .
CDR3nt: TGTGCCAGCAGCTCCGTCGGGTGGCCATACGAGCAGTACTTC
CDR3aa: CASSSVGWPYEQYF

j_gene: TRBJ1-4
v_gene: TRBV30
abundance: .
d_gene: .
CDR3nt: TGTGCCTGGAGTGTAACGGGAGAACTGTTTTTT
CDR3aa: CAWSVTGELFF

j_gene: TRBJ2-7
v_gene: TRBV7-3
abundance: .
d_gene: TRBD1
CDR3nt: TGTGCCAGCAGCTTTAATCCCTTGACAGGGAGAGGCGAGCAGTACTTC
CDR3aa: CASSFNPLTGRGEQYF